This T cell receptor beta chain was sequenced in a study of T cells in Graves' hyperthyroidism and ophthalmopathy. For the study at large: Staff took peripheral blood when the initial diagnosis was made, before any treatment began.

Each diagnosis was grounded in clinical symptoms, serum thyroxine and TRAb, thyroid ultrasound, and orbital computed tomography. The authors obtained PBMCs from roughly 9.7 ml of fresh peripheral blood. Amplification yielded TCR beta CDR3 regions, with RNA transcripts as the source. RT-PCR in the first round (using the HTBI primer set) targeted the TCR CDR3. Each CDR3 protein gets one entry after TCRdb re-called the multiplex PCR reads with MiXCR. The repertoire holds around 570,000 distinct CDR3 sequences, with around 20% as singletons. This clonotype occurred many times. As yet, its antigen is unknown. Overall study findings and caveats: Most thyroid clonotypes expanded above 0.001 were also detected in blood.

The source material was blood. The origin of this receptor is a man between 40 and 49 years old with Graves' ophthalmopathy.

The CDR3 DNA reads as TGTGCCAGCAGCTTAGAAGGTAGGAGAGCTTTCTTT. Amino acids: CASSLEGRRAFF. The rearrangement joins TRBV11-2 to TRBJ1-1; D remains ambiguous. Trimming cost V 0 bases and J 10 bases, with 9 bases left between them. The CDR3 is 12 amino acids. Germline V CDR1 and CDR2: SGHAT, FQNNGV.